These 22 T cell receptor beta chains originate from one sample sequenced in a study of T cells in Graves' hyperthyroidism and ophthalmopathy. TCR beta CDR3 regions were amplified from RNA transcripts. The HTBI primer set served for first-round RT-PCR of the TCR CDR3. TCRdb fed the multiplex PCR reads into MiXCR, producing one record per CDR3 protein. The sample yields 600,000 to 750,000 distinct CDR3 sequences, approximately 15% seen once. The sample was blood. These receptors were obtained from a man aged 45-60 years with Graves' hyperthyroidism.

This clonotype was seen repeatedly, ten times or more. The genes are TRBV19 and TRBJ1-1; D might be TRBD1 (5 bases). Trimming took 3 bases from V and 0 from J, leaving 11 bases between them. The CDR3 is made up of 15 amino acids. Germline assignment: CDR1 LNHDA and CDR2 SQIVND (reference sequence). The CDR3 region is CASSMWQGLNTEAFF. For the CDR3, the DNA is TGTGCCAGTAGTATGTGGCAGGGCTTGAACACTGAAGCTTTCTTT.

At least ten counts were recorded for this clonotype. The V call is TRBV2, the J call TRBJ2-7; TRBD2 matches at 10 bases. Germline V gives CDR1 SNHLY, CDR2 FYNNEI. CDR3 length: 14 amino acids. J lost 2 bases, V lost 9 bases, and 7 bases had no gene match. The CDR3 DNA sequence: TGTGCCAGTAGAACTAGCGGGGCGGCCTACGAGCAGTACTTC. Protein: CASRTSGAAYEQYF. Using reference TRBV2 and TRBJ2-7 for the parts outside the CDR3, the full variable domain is EPEVTQTPSHQVTQMGQEVILRCVPISNHLYFYWYRQILGQKVEFLVSFYNNEISEKSEIFDDQFSVERPDGSNFTLKIRSTKLEDSAMYFCASRTSGAAYEQYFGPGTRLTVT.

CDR3 in DNA: TGCGCCAGCAGCTTGGGCGTGGGACTAGCGGTACTCAATGAGCAGTTCTTC. It yields the protein CASSLGVGLAVLNEQFF. This chain connects TRBV5-1 to TRBJ2-1; 11 bases fit TRBD2. The V segment lost 0 bases and the J segment 6 bases; nucleotides outside the gene matches: 8. The CDR3 extends over 17 amino acids. The germline gives CDR1 SGHRS, CDR2 YFSETQ.

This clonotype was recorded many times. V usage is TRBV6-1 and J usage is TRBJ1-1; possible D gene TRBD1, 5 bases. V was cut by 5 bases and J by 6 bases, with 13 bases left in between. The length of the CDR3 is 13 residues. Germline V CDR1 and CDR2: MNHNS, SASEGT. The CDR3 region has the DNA TGTGCCAGCAGTCGACCGGGGGTAGCTGAAGCTTTCTTT. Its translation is CASSRPGVAEAFF.

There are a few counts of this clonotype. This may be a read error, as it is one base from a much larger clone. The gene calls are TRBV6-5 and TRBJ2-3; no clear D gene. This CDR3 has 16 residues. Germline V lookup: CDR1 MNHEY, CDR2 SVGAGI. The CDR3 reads CASSYGVMTSTDTRYF. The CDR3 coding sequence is TGTGCCAGCAGTTACGGGGTGATGACAAGCACAGATACGCGGTATTTT.

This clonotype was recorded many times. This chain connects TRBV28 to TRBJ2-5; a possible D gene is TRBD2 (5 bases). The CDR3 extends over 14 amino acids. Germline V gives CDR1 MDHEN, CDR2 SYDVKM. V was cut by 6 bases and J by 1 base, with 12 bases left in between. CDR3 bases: TGTGCCAGCAGCAGCCCCAGCGGCCAAGAGACCCAGTACTTC. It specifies CASSSPSGQETQYF.

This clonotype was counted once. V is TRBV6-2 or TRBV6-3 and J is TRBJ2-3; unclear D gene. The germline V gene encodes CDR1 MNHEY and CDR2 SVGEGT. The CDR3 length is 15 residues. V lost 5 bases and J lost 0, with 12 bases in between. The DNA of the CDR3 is TGTGCCAGCAGTCCCAGCGTGACTAGCACAGATACGCAGTATTTT. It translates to CASSPSVTSTDTQYF.

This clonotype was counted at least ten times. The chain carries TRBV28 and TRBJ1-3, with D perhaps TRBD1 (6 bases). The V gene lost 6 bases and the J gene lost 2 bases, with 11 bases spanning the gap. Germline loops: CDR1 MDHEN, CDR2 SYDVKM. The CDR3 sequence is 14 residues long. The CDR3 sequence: CASRTQGPGNTIYF. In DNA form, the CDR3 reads TGTGCCAGCAGGACTCAGGGGCCTGGAAACACCATATATTTT.

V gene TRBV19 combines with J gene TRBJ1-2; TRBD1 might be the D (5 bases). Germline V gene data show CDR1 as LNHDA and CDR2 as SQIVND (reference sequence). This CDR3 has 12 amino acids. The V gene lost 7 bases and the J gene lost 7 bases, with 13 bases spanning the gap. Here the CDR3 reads CASNGLRAGYTF. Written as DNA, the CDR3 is TGTGCCAGTAATGGTCTCAGGGCTGGCTACACCTTC.

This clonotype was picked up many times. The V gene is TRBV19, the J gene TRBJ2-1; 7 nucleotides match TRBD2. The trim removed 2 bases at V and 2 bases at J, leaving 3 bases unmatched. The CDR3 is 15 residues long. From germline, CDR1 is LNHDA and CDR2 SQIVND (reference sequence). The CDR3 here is CASSISSGTYNEQFF. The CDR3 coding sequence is TGTGCCAGTAGTATATCTAGCGGAACCTACAATGAGCAGTTCTTC.

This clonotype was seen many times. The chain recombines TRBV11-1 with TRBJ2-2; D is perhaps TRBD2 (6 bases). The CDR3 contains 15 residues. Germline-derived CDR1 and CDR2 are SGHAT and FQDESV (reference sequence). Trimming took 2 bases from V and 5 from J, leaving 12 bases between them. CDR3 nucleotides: TGTGCCAGCAGCTTAATGTACGCGGGAACCGGGGAGCTGTTTTTT. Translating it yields CASSLMYAGTGELFF.

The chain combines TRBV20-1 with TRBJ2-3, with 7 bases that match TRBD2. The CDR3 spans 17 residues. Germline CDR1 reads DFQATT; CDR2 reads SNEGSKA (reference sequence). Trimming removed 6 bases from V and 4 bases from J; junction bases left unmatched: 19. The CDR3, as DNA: TGCAGTGCCACCGGGACTATCGCAGCCTCGGTGGCAGATACGCAGTATTTT. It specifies CSATGTIAASVADTQYF.

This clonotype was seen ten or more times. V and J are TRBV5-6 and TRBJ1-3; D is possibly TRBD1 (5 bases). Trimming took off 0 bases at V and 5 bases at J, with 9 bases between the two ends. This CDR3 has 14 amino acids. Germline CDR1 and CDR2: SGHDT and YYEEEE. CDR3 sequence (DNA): TGTGCCAGCAGCTTGGCAGGGAACCGAAACACCATATATTTT. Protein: CASSLAGNRNTIYF. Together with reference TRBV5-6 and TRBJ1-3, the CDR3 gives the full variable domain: DAGVTQSPTHLIKTRGQQVTLRCSPKSGHDTVSWYQQALGQGPQFIFQYYEEEERQRGNFPDRFSGHQFPNYSSELNVNALLLGDSALYLCASSLAGNRNTIYFGEGSWLTVV.

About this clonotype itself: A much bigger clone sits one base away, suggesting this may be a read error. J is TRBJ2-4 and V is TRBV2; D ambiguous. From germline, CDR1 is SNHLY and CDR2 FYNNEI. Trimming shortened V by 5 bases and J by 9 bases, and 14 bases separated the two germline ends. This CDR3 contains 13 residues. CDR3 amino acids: CASSKSWLGIQYF. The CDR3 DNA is TGTGCCAGCAGTAAGAGCTGGTTAGGCATTCAGTACTTC. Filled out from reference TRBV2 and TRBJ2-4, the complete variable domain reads EPEVTQTPSHQVTQMGQEVILRCVPISNHLYFYWYRQILGQKVEFLVSFYNNEISEKSEIFDDQFSVERPDGSNFTLKIRSTKLEDSAMYFCASSKSWLGIQYFGAGTRLSVL.

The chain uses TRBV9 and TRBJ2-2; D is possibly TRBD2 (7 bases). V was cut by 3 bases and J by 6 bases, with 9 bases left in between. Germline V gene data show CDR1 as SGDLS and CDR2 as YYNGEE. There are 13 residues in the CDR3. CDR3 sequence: CASSGGGAGELFF. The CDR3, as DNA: TGTGCCAGCAGCGGAGGGGGGGCCGGGGAGCTGTTTTTT.

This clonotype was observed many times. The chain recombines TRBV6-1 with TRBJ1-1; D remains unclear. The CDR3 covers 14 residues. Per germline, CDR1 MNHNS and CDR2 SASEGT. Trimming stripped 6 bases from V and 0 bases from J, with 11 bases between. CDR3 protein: CASRLDTVNTEAFF. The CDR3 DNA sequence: TGTGCCAGCAGACTAGACACCGTGAACACTGAAGCTTTCTTT.

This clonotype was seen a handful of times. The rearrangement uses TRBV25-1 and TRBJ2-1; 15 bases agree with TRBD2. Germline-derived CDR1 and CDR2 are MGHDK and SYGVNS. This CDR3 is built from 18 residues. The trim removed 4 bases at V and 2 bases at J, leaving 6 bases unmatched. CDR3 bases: TGTGCCAGCAGTGGGACTAGCGGGAGGGAGGGGACCTACAATGAGCAGTTCTTC. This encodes CASSGTSGREGTYNEQFF.

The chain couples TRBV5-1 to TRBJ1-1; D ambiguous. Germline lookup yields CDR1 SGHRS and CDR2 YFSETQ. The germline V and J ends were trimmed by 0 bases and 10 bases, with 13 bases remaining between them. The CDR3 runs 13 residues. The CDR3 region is CASSLGNNRPAFF. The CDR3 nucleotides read TGCGCCAGCAGCTTGGGCAACAATCGGCCAGCTTTCTTT.

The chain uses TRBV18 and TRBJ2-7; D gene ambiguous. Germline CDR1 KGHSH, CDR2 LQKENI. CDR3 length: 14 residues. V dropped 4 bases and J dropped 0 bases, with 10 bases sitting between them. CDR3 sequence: CASSLPESSYEQYF. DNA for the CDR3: TGTGCCAGCTCACTCCCCGAGAGCTCCTACGAGCAGTACTTC.

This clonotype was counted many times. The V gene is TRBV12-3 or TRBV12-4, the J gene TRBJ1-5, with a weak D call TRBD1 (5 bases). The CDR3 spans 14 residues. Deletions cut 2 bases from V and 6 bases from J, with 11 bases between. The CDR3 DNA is TGTGCCAGCAGTTTAAGACAGTATTCTCAGCCCCAGCATTTT. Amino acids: CASSLRQYSQPQHF.

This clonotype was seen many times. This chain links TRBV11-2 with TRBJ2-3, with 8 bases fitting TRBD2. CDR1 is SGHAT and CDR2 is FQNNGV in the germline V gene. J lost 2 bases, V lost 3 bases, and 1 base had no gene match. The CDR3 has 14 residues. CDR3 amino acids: CASSFSGNTDTQYF. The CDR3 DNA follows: TGTGCCAGCAGCTTTAGCGGGAACACAGATACGCAGTATTTT.

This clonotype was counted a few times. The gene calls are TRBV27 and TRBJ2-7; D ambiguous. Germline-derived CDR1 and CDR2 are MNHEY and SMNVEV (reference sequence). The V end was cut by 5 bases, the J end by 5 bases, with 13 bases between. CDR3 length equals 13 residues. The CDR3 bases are TGTGCCAGCAGTCTTCGGGTTATGGACGAGCAGTACTTC. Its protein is CASSLRVMDEQYF.